The entry that follows covers one T cell receptor beta chain sequence. The antigen it recognizes is unknown. No per-base quality is available; no much larger clone lies one base away. TCR beta repertoires were profiled from peripheral blood of roughly 13 young patients with multiple sclerosis to demonstrate the VDJtools post-analysis software. The multiple sclerosis patients were children and adolescents between roughly 6 and 16 years of age. Library creation used PCR. Instrument on record: Illumina HiSeq 2500. Unique molecular identifiers were incorporated into TCR beta cDNA libraries to reduce PCR and sequencing biases. Per 1 to 10 million input T cells, 500,000 or so cDNA molecules were obtained, such that each molecule approximated one T cell. The patient libraries were prepared and sequenced using the same protocol as the earlier healthy control dataset. Within a given batch, samples were prepared together, multiplexed and sequenced on the same HiSeq lane. The authors processed their data as follows. Raw barcoded reads were processed with MIGEC, discarding single-read molecular identifier groups before consensus assembly and CDR3 extraction. Clonotype tables were post-analysed with VDJtools, normalizing diversity by down-sampling all datasets to the smallest sample size. To correct batch-related cross-sample contamination, repertoire overlap clustering matched CDR3 amino acid sequences but not nucleotide sequences. TCRdb reanalyzed the raw reads on its own, using fastp at Q25 for trimming and MiXCR for clone calling, and kept in-frame beta chains. Duplicate CDR3 protein sequences are folded into a single record with the most common DNA and genes. In this record, the V and J calls reflect TCRdb's handling and not the investigators' own analysis. The sample table lists roughly 540,000 distinct CDR3 sequences, around a third of them with a count of one. Clones ranked in the top ten supply approximately 5.4% of the sample.

The CDR1 and CDR2 encoded by the germline V gene are SNHLY and FYNNEI. Trimming removed 10 bases from V and 7 bases from J, leaving 16 bases between the germline ends. The CDR3 runs 13 residues from the cysteine to the phenylalanine. Only the CDR3 DNA is retained, 39 bases long and in frame from the first base. This entry comes from a study of post-analysis software for immune sequencing data (dated by TCRdb to between 2014 and 2017). Regarding the complete study: The recorded disease courses included relapsing-remitting, secondary progressive and progressive-relapsing multiple sclerosis, and some patients had no subtype annotation. The patient repertoires were compared against approximately ten previously published healthy control repertoires obtained from donors aged about 6 to 25 years. A subset of samples was prepared in parallel using single-end sample barcoding, then pooled and co-amplified after Illumina adapter ligation.

What the study reported, not specific to this receptor: Direct clustering with F measure showed strong co-clustering of samples prepared in the same batch, prompting a batch-effect correction. The control group was slightly older than the multiple sclerosis patient group. Several TRBV segments, including TRBV5-6, TRBV5-1 and TRBV20-1, were significantly more frequent in patients than controls. Multiple sclerosis patients had significantly lower normalized Chao1 diversity than controls, a result that suggests substantial peripheral T-cell clonal expansion.

The sample consisted of blood. This receptor chain uses TRBV2 and TRBJ1-4, with the D segment identity uncertain. The source is a girl aged 2-17 years with multiple sclerosis. The encoded CDR3 is CAISGGEGEKLFF. The bases read TGTGCCATAAGCGGTGGGGAGGGTGAAAAACTGTTTTTT.